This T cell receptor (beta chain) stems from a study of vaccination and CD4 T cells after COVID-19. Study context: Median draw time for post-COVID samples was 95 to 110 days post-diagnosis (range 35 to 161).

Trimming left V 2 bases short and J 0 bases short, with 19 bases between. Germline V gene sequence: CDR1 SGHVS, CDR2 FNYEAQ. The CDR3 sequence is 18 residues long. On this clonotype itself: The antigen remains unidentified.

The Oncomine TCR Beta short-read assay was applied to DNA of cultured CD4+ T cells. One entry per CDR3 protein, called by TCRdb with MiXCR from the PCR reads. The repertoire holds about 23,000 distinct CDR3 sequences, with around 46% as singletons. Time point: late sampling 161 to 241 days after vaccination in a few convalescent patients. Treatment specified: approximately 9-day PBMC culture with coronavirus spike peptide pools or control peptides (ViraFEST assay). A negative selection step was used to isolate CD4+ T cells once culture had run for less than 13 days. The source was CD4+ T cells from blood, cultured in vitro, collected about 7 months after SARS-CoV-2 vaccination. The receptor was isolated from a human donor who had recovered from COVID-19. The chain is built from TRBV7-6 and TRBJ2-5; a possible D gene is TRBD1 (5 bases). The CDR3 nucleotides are TGTGCCAGCAGCTTATGGCTAAAGGGGATGTTAGACCAAGAGACCCAGTACTTC. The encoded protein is CASSLWLKGMLDQETQYF.